This TCR beta chain is from a study of blood T cell repertoires in COVID-19. About the study: Acute and convalescent COVID-19 samples came from the United States, Italy and Spain. The analysed material was cDNA or gDNA that came from T cells, B-cell-depleted T cells, or PBMCs.

In the original analysis: Reference gene primer amplification gave nucleated cell count estimates. Assay used: immunoSEQ multiplex PCR; TCRdb lists only in-frame clones, some missing. That table is the source of V, J and clone size, and D and trimming were worked out from the DNA. This table has 30,000 to 40,000 clones, approximately 91% appearing once. The germline gives CDR1 SGHNT, CDR2 YYREEE (reference sequence). Trimming removed 4 bases at V and 4 bases at J, with 11 bases between. The CDR3 contains 14 residues. The sequenced sample was peripheral blood. This TCR derives from a man in his 70s with active COVID-19. The V gene is TRBV5-4, the J gene TRBJ2-2, with a possible D match to TRBD2 (6 bases). CDR3 in amino acids: CASSRDFSTGELFF. CDR3 coding DNA: TGTGCCAGCAGCCGGGACTTTAGCACCGGGGAGCTGTTTTTT.